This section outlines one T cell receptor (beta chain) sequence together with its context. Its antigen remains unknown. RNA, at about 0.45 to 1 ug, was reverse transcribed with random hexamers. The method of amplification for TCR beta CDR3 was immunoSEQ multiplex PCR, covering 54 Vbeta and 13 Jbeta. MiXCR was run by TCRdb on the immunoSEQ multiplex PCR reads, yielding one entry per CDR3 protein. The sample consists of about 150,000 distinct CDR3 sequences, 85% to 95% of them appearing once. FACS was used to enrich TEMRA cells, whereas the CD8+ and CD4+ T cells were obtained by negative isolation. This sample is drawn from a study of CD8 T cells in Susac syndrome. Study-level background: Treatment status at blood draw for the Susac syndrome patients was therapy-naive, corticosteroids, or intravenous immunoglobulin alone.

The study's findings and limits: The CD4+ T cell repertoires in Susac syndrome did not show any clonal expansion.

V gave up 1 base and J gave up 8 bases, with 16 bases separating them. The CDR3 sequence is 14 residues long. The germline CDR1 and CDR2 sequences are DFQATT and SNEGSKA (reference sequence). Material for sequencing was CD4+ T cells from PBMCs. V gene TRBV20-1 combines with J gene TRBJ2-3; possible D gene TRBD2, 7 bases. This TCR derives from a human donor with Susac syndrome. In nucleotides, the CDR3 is TGCAGTGCTAGAGCTCCGACGGGGGGCCCTACGCAGTATTTT. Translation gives CSARAPTGGPTQYF.